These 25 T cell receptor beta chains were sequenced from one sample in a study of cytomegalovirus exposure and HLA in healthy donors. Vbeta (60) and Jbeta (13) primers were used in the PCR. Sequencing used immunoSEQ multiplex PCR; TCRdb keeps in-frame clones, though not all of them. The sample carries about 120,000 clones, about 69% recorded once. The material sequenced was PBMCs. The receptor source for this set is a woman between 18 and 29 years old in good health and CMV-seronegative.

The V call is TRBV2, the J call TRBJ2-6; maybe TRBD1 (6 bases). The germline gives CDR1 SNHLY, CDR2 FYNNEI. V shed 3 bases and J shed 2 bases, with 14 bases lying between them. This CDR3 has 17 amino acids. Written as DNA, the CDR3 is TGTGCCAGCAGTGATCAACAGGGTTCTGCTGGGGCCAACGTCCTGACTTTC. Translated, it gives CASSDQQGSAGANVLTF.

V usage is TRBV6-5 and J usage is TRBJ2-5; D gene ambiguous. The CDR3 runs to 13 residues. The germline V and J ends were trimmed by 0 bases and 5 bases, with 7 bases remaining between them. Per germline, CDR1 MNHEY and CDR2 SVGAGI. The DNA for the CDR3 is TGTGCCAGCAGTTACTCCCCTCGGGAGACCCAGTACTTC. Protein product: CASSYSPRETQYF.

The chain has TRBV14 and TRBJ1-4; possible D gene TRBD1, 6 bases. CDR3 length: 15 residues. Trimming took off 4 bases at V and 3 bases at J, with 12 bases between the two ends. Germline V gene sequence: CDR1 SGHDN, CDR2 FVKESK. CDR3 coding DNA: TGTGCCAGCAGCCCTACCAGGGGATCTAATGAAAAACTGTTTTTT. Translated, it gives CASSPTRGSNEKLFF.

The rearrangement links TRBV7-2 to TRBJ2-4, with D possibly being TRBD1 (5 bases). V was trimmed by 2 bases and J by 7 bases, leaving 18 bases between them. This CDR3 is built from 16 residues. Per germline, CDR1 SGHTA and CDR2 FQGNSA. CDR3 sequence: CASSLIGHHNPNIQYF. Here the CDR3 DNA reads TGTGCCAGCAGCTTAATTGGACACCACAATCCTAACATTCAGTACTTC.

CDR3 sequence: CAWSGTYSGNTIYF. CDR3 bases: TGTGCCTGGAGTGGTACTTACTCTGGAAACACCATATATTTT. This sequence joins TRBV30 and TRBJ1-3; the D is unclear. Trimming took 1 base from V and 0 from J, leaving 7 bases between them. Germline CDR1 and CDR2: GTSNPN and SVGIG (reference sequence). The CDR3 has 14 amino acids. Supplemented by reference TRBV30 and TRBJ1-3, the full variable domain reads SQTIHQWPATLVQPVGSPLSLECTVEGTSNPNLYWYRQAAGRGLQLLFYSVGIGQISSEVPQNLSASRPQDRQFILSSKKLLLSDSGFYLCAWSGTYSGNTIYFGEGSWLTVV.

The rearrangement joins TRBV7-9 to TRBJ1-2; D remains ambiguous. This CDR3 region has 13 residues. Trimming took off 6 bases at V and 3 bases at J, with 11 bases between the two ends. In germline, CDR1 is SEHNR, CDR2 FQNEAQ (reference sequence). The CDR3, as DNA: TGTGCCAGCAGTCATACAGCAGACTATGGCTACACCTTC. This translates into CASSHTADYGYTF.

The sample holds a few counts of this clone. Here the CDR3 reads CAISESEGYVLTF. CDR3 DNA sequence: TGTGCCATCAGTGAGTCGGAGGGTTACGTCCTGACTTTC. The V and J genes are TRBV10-3 and TRBJ2-6; D is perhaps TRBD2 (6 bases). V was clipped by 0 bases and J by 11 bases, with 8 bases between them. Germline V gene data show CDR1 as ENHRY and CDR2 as SYGVKD. The length of the CDR3 is 13 residues.

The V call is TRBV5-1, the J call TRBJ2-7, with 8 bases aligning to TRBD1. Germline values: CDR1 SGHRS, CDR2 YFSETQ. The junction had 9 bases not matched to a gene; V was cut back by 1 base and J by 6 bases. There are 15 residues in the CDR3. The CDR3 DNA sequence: TGCGCCAGCAGCTTGAACAGGGGGTTAGCTACCGAGCAGTACTTC. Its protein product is CASSLNRGLATEQYF. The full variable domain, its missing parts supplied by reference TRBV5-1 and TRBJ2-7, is KAGVTQTPRYLIKTRGQQVTLSCSPISGHRSVSWYQQTPGQGLQFLFEYFSETQRNKGNFPGRFSGRQFSNSRSEMNVSTLELGDSALYLCASSLNRGLATEQYFGPGTRLTVT.

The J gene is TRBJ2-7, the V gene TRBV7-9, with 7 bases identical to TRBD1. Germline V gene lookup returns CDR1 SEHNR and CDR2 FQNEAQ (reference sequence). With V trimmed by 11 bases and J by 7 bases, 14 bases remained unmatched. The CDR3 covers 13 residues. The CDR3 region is CAGGKGALTEQYF. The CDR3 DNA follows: TGTGCCGGGGGCAAGGGGGCCCTTACGGAGCAGTACTTC.

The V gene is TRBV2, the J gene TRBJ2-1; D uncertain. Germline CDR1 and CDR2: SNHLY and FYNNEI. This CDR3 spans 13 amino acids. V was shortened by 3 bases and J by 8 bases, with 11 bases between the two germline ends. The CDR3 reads CASSDLLPDEQFF. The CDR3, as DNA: TGTGCCAGCAGTGATCTATTGCCCGATGAGCAGTTCTTC.

The CDR3 DNA reads as TGTGCCAGTAGCCGGTTGGGAAACACCATATATTTT. This encodes CASSRLGNTIYF. The J gene is TRBJ1-3, the V gene TRBV19; D gene unclear. V dropped 6 bases and J dropped 4 bases, with 7 bases sitting between them. The germline V gene encodes CDR1 LNHDA and CDR2 SQIVND (reference sequence). This CDR3 spans 12 amino acids.

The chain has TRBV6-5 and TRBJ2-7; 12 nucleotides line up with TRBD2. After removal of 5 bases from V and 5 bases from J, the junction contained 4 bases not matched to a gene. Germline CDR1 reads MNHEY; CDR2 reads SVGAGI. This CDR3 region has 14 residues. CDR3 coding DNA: TGTGCCAGCAGTCGGACTAGCGGGGAAAACGAGCAGTACTTC. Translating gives CASSRTSGENEQYF.

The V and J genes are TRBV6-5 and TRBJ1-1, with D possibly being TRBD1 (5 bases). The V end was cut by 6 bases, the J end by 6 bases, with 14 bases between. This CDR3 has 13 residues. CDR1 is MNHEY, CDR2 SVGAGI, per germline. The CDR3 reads CASSPTRGSEAFF. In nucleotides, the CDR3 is TGTGCCAGCAGCCCTACCCGGGGGTCTGAAGCTTTCTTT.

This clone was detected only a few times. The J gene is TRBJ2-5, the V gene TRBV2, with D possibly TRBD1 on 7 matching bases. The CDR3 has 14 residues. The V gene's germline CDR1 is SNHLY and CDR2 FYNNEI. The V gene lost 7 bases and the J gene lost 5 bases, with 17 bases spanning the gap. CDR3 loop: CASTRGAGMETQYF. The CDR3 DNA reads TGTGCCAGCACCAGGGGGGCAGGGATGGAGACCCAGTACTTC.

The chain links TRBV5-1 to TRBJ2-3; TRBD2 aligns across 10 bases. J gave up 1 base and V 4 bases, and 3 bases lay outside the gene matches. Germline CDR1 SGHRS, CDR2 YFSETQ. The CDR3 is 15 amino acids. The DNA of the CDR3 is TGCGCCAGCAGCCCGCTAGCGGGGGGCACAGATACGCAGTATTTT. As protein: CASSPLAGGTDTQYF.

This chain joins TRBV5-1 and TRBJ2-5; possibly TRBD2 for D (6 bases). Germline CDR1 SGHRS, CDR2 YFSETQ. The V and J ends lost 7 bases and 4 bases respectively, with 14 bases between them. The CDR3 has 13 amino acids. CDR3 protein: CASEAGAGETQYF. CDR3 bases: TGCGCCAGCGAGGCAGGAGCGGGAGAGACCCAGTACTTC.

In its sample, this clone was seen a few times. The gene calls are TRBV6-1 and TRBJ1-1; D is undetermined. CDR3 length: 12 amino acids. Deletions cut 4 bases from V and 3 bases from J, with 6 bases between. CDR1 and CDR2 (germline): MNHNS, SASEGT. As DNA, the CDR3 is TGTGCCAGCAGTGGCCGGGACACTGAAGCTTTCTTT. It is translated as CASSGRDTEAFF.

DNA of the CDR3: TGCGCCAGCACTCCGGGCCCAACAGCGGGCCAAGAGACCCAGTACTTC. This codes for CASTPGPTAGQETQYF. The chain is built from TRBV5-1 and TRBJ2-5; TRBD2 is a possible D gene (6 bases). Germline values: CDR1 SGHRS, CDR2 YFSETQ. The V gene lost 6 bases and the J gene lost 1 base, with 19 bases spanning the gap. The CDR3 has 16 residues.

CDR3 loop: CASSPLTGRDQPQHF. CDR3 coding DNA: TGCGCCAGCAGCCCCCTGACAGGGAGAGATCAGCCCCAGCATTTT. The chain uses TRBV5-1 and TRBJ1-5; 7 nucleotides align to TRBD1. Germline CDR1 and CDR2: SGHRS and YFSETQ. Trimming removed 4 bases from V and 5 bases from J; junction bases left unmatched: 9. The length of the CDR3 is 15 residues.

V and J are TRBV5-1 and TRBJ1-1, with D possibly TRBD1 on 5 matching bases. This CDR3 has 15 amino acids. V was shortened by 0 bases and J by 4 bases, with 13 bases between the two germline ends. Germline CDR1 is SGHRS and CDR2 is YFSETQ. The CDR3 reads CASSLEGGDATEAFF. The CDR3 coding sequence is TGCGCCAGCAGCTTGGAGGGAGGGGACGCCACTGAAGCTTTCTTT.

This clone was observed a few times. The CDR3 DNA reads as TGTGCCAGTAGTATTTCGGGCACAGATACGCAGTATTTT. Translating gives CASSISGTDTQYF. The chain has TRBV19 and TRBJ2-3; no clear D gene. Germline CDR1 reads LNHDA; CDR2 reads SQIVND (reference sequence). Trimming took off 3 bases at V and 1 base at J, with 5 bases between the two ends. The CDR3 runs to 13 residues.

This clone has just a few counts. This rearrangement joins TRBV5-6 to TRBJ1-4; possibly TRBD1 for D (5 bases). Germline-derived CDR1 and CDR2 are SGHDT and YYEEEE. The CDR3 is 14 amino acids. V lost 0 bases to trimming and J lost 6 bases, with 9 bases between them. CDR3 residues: CASSLADTYEKLFF. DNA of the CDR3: TGTGCCAGCAGCTTGGCGGACACTTATGAAAAACTGTTTTTT. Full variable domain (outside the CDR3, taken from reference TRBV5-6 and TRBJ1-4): DAGVTQSPTHLIKTRGQQVTLRCSPKSGHDTVSWYQQALGQGPQFIFQYYEEEERQRGNFPDRFSGHQFPNYSSELNVNALLLGDSALYLCASSLADTYEKLFFGSGTQLSVL.

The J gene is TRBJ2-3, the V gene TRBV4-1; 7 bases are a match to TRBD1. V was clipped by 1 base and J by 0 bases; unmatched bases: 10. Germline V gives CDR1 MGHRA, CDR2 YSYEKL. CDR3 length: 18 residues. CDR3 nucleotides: TGCGCCAGCAGCCAAGTCGAACTGGGGACAGAGAGCACAGATACGCAGTATTTT. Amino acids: CASSQVELGTESTDTQYF.

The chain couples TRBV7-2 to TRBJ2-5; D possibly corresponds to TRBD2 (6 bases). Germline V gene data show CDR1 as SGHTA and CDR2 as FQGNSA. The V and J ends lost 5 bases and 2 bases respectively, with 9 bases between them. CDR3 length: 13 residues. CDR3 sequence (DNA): TGTGCCAGCAGCCGGGACTTGCAAGAGACCCAGTACTTC. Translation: CASSRDLQETQYF.

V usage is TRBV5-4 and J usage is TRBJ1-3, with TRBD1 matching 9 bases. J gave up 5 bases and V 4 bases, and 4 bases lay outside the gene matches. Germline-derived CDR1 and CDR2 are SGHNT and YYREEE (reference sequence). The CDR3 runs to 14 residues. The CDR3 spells CASSPGQGRNTIYF. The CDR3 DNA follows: TGTGCCAGCAGCCCTGGACAGGGGAGAAACACCATATATTTT.